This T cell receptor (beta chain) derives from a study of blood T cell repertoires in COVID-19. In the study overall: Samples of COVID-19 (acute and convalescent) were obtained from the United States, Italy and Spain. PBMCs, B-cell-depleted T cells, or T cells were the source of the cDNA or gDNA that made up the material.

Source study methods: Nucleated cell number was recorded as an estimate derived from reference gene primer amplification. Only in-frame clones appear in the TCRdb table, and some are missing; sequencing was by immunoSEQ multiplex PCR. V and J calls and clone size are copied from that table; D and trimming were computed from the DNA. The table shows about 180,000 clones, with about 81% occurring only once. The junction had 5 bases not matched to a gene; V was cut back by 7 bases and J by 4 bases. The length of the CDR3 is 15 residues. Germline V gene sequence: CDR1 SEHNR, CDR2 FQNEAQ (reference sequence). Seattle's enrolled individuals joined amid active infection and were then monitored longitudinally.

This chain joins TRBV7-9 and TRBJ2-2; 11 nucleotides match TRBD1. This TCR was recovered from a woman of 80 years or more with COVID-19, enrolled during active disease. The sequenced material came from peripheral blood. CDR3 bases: TGTGCCAGCACCGGGACAGGGGGAGTCACCGGGGAGCTGTTTTTT. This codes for CASTGTGGVTGELFF.